This T cell receptor (beta chain) was observed in a study of Ad26.COV2.S vaccination and SARS-CoV-2 variants. Stated treatment: 19 received Ad26.COV2.S at low or high dose, single or two shots; five or six received placebo; per-sample allocation not given. Collection of the samples took place on day 63 after the first injection of vaccine or placebo. The length of the CDR3 is 15 residues. Germline-derived CDR1 and CDR2 are SEHNR and FQNEAQ (reference sequence). Trimming removed 1 base at V and 8 bases at J, with 15 bases between. This clone was found a few times. The table came from immunoSEQ multiplex PCR; TCRdb's copy has only in-frame clones and leaves some out. Here the sample spans around 250,000 clones, around 88% being singletons.

Sequences were derived from peripheral blood, sampled in a trial of Ad26.COV2.S vaccine versus placebo. This chain connects TRBV7-9 to TRBJ2-4; the D gene could be TRBD1 or TRBD2 (5 bases each). The sequence was obtained from a person aged 18-60 years who received the Ad26.COV2.S COVID-19 vaccine or a placebo. Here the CDR3 DNA reads TGTGCCAGCAGCTTAGAGGGGACGGACCAATACATTCAGTACTTC. This sequence encodes CASSLEGTDQYIQYF.